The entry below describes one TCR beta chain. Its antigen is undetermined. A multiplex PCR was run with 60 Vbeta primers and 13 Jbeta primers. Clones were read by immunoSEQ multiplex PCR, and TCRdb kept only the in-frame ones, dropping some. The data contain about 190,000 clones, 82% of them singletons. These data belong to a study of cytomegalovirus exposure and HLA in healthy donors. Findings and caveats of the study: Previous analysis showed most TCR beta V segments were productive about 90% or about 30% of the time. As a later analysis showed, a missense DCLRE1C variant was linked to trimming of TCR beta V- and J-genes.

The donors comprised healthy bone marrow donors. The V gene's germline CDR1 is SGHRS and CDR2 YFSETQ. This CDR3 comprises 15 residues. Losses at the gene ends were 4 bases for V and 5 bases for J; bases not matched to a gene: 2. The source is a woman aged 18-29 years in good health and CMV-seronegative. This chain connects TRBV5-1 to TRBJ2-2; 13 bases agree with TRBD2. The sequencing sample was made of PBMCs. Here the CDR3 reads CASSGTSGETGELFF. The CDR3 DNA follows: TGCGCCAGCAGCGGGACTAGCGGGGAGACCGGGGAGCTGTTTTTT.